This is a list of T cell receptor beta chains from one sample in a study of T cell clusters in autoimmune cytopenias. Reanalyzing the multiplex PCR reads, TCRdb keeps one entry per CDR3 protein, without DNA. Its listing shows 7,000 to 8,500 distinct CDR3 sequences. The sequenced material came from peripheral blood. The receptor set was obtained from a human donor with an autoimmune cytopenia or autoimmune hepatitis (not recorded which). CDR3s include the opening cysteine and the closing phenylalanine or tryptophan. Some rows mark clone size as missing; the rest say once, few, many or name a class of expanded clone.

cdr3_aa: CATCPGLYTGELFF
v_call: TRBV6-2/TRBV6-3
clone_size: -
j_call: TRBJ2-2

cdr3_aa: CASSRDLGRGETQYF
v_call: TRBV11-2
clone_size: -
j_call: TRBJ2-5

cdr3_aa: CASGSPTSGSYEQYF
v_call: TRBV12-5
clone_size: -
j_call: TRBJ2-7

cdr3_aa: CASSRDSYQPQHF
v_call: TRBV6-5
clone_size: medium-sized
j_call: TRBJ1-5

cdr3_aa: CSVGGMWGSAGELFF
v_call: TRBV29-1
clone_size: medium-sized
j_call: TRBJ2-2

cdr3_aa: CASSVGGGRKQYF
v_call: TRBV9
clone_size: -
j_call: TRBJ2-7

cdr3_aa: CASSFYSAGGDGELFF
v_call: TRBV7-9
clone_size: medium-sized
j_call: TRBJ2-2

cdr3_aa: CASSLGLENGYTF
v_call: TRBV11-2
clone_size: medium-sized
j_call: TRBJ1-2

cdr3_aa: CASSELGDQETQYF
v_call: TRBV10-2
clone_size: -
j_call: TRBJ2-5

cdr3_aa: CASLPRTGFLQEQYF
v_call: TRBV27
clone_size: medium-sized
j_call: TRBJ2-7

cdr3_aa: CSAMPDGYYGYTF
v_call: TRBV20-1
clone_size: -
j_call: TRBJ1-2

cdr3_aa: CSAPPGQGANGYTF
v_call: TRBV20-1
clone_size: -
j_call: TRBJ1-2

cdr3_aa: CASSLERGGRYNEQFF
v_call: TRBV5-6
clone_size: -
j_call: TRBJ2-1

cdr3_aa: CASSPTDRGYTEAFF
v_call: TRBV5-5
clone_size: -
j_call: TRBJ1-1

cdr3_aa: CAALPDKKDGYTF
v_call: TRBV10-3
clone_size: -
j_call: TRBJ1-2

cdr3_aa: CASSLSGRAGGRDEQFF
v_call: TRBV7-9
clone_size: -
j_call: TRBJ2-1

cdr3_aa: CASSSTGWGGGYTF
v_call: TRBV6-5
clone_size: medium-sized
j_call: TRBJ1-2

cdr3_aa: CASGGVAGDRTDTQYF
v_call: TRBV12-5
clone_size: -
j_call: TRBJ2-3

cdr3_aa: CAWSVGSNSPLHF
v_call: TRBV30
clone_size: medium-sized
j_call: TRBJ1-6

cdr3_aa: CASTTVSGYTF
v_call: TRBV12-3/TRBV12-4
clone_size: large
j_call: TRBJ1-2

cdr3_aa: CASNRGLAGGNEQFF
v_call: TRBV12-3/TRBV12-4
clone_size: -
j_call: TRBJ2-1

cdr3_aa: CASSPPRSESTGELFF
v_call: TRBV6-5
clone_size: -
j_call: TRBJ2-2

cdr3_aa: CASSTQGAVKAGELFF
v_call: TRBV19
clone_size: -
j_call: TRBJ2-2

cdr3_aa: CASSLDPTGKAFF
v_call: TRBV7-9
clone_size: medium-sized
j_call: TRBJ1-1

cdr3_aa: CASSRGLNRAINSPLHF
v_call: TRBV4-1
clone_size: -
j_call: TRBJ1-6

cdr3_aa: CSARDRRAGSGGGYTF
v_call: TRBV20-1
clone_size: -
j_call: TRBJ1-2

cdr3_aa: CASTPGTGEGYTF
v_call: TRBV7-2
clone_size: -
j_call: TRBJ1-2

cdr3_aa: CASSQDITEARETQYF
v_call: TRBV14
clone_size: -
j_call: TRBJ2-5

cdr3_aa: CASSKGQDGYTF
v_call: TRBV21-1
clone_size: -
j_call: TRBJ1-2

cdr3_aa: CASSSGTAPNSEKLFF
v_call: TRBV2
clone_size: -
j_call: TRBJ1-4

cdr3_aa: CASSLQGARNTGELFF
v_call: TRBV27
clone_size: -
j_call: TRBJ2-2

cdr3_aa: CASSQAVGELFF
v_call: TRBV3-1
clone_size: -
j_call: TRBJ2-2

cdr3_aa: CAWERGLDSFPYGYTF
v_call: TRBV30
clone_size: medium-sized
j_call: TRBJ1-2

cdr3_aa: CASSPREGTAFF
v_call: TRBV18
clone_size: -
j_call: TRBJ1-1

cdr3_aa: CASSYERSSYEQYF
v_call: TRBV6-5
clone_size: medium-sized
j_call: TRBJ2-7

cdr3_aa: CSASRLAGSDEQYF
v_call: TRBV20-1
clone_size: -
j_call: TRBJ2-7

cdr3_aa: CASSLDLAAQETQYF
v_call: TRBV5-8
clone_size: -
j_call: TRBJ2-5

cdr3_aa: CASSEAGAADTQYF
v_call: TRBV6-1
clone_size: -
j_call: TRBJ2-3

cdr3_aa: CASSLVSGGVDTQYF
v_call: TRBV5-6
clone_size: -
j_call: TRBJ2-3

cdr3_aa: CASSSPGTGEGYGYTF
v_call: TRBV27
clone_size: medium-sized
j_call: TRBJ1-2

cdr3_aa: CASSPSDRGETQYF
v_call: TRBV5-1
clone_size: -
j_call: TRBJ2-5

cdr3_aa: CATSDFGQSQFF
v_call: TRBV24-1
clone_size: -
j_call: TRBJ2-1

cdr3_aa: CATRQATRHADMQYF
v_call: TRBV10-2
clone_size: -
j_call: TRBJ2-3

cdr3_aa: CASSLGLAESTDTQYF
v_call: TRBV5-4
clone_size: -
j_call: TRBJ2-3

cdr3_aa: CASSLAGAGGTEAFF
v_call: TRBV7-2
clone_size: -
j_call: TRBJ1-1

cdr3_aa: CASSQGLAGEDTQYF
v_call: TRBV6-2/TRBV6-3
clone_size: -
j_call: TRBJ2-3

cdr3_aa: CASSPGSAGSYNSPLHF
v_call: TRBV5-6
clone_size: -
j_call: TRBJ1-6

cdr3_aa: CAISADHYSNQPQHF
v_call: TRBV10-3
clone_size: -
j_call: TRBJ1-5

cdr3_aa: CASNTGEGTEAFF
v_call: TRBV9
clone_size: -
j_call: TRBJ1-1

cdr3_aa: CASSQDGTSGNTIYF
v_call: TRBV4-1
clone_size: -
j_call: TRBJ1-3

cdr3_aa: CASSLGFRDPDEQFF
v_call: TRBV11-2
clone_size: -
j_call: TRBJ2-1

cdr3_aa: CASSPLRVETQYF
v_call: TRBV4-2
clone_size: -
j_call: TRBJ2-5

cdr3_aa: CASSSPAGFDTEAFF
v_call: TRBV6-5
clone_size: -
j_call: TRBJ1-1

cdr3_aa: CASSFRQGQSYGYTF
v_call: TRBV27
clone_size: -
j_call: TRBJ1-2

cdr3_aa: CAISESRESYEQYF
v_call: TRBV10-3
clone_size: -
j_call: TRBJ2-7

cdr3_aa: CASSPILGGATNEKLFF
v_call: TRBV18
clone_size: -
j_call: TRBJ1-4

cdr3_aa: CASSLGGLVSADTQYF
v_call: TRBV7-2
clone_size: -
j_call: TRBJ2-3

cdr3_aa: CASSPLPVKLAKNIQYF
v_call: TRBV18
clone_size: -
j_call: TRBJ2-4

cdr3_aa: CASSLGWSGNTIYF
v_call: TRBV5-1
clone_size: -
j_call: TRBJ1-3